This T cell receptor beta chain was found in a study of blood T cells in healthy people across ages. Combining a sample-barcoded 5' primer with a J-beta primer mix, a second PCR ran for roughly 6 to 12 cycles. Each cDNA molecule carried a tag from a template-switch adaptor that contained 12 random nucleotides. TCRdb called the 5' RACE reads again in MiXCR, with one record for every CDR3 protein. The sample includes around 1,500,000 distinct CDR3 sequences, 28% of them seen just once. CDR1 SGHRS and CDR2 YFSETQ come from the germline V gene. V was shortened by 2 bases and J by 5 bases, with 13 bases between the two germline ends. The CDR3 sequence is 14 residues long. In its sample, this clonotype was seen a few times. Its specificity is unknown. PBMCs numbering at least 6.5 million were isolated per sample. Each sample yielded at least 5.5 micrograms of PBMC total RNA. Overall study findings and caveats: Researchers report that TCR beta diversity correlated strongly with naive T cell percentage.

Sequenced input: blood. The receptor's source is a woman in her 30s in good health. The chain has TRBV5-1 and TRBJ2-5, with D tentatively TRBD2 (6 bases). The CDR3 loop is CASSFESAGETQYF. The CDR3 DNA is TGCGCCAGCAGCTTCGAAAGTGCGGGGGAGACCCAGTACTTC.